The 6 T cell receptor beta chains in this list originate from one sample, sequenced in a study of T cell responses to AZD1222 COVID-19 vaccine. The protocol was immunoSEQ multiplex PCR, while the TCRdb copy is restricted to in-frame clones and leaves out a portion. The top ten clones hold about 5.9% of a sample with about 150,000 clones, around 90% of them seen once. Material: peripheral blood, obtained 28 days after the second AZD1222 dose. These receptors were collected from an adult who received the AZD1222 COVID-19 vaccine.

The chain couples TRBV9 to TRBJ2-1; D is uncertain. The ends were cut back, 1 base at V and 1 base at J, with 3 bases in the middle. CDR1 and CDR2 (germline): SGDLS, YYNGEE. The CDR3 has 13 amino acids. Here the CDR3 DNA reads TGTGCCAGCAGCGTAAATTCCTACAATGAGCAGTTCTTC. Encoded protein: CASSVNSYNEQFF.

The rearrangement joins TRBV7-2 to TRBJ1-2; D unresolved. Trimming pared 5 bases from V and 2 bases from J, leaving 15 bases between. CDR1 is SGHTA, CDR2 FQGNSA, per germline. CDR3 length: 15 residues. CDR3 protein: CASSPSGVANYGYTF. CDR3 coding DNA: TGTGCCAGCAGCCCCTCCGGGGTGGCGAACTATGGCTACACCTTC.

The V call is TRBV5-4, the J call TRBJ2-3, with TRBD1 matching 8 bases. V was pared by 7 bases and J by 0 bases, with 7 bases of the junction left unmatched. Germline lookup yields CDR1 SGHNT and CDR2 YYREEE (reference sequence). The CDR3 contains 15 residues. The CDR3, as DNA: TGTGCCAGCGGATTCCGGGACAGGAGCACAGATACGCAGTATTTT. Translated, it gives CASGFRDRSTDTQYF.

The rearrangement joins TRBV4-3 to TRBJ1-1, with D possibly being TRBD1 (5 bases). Germline values: CDR1 LGHNA, CDR2 YSLEER. V lost 0 bases and J 6 bases, leaving 14 bases between the germline ends. This CDR3 comprises 15 residues. The CDR3 bases are TGCGCCAGCAGCCAAGATCGTAGGGGTCTATCTGAAGCTTTCTTT. The encoded protein is CASSQDRRGLSEAFF.

The chain recombines TRBV6-5 with TRBJ2-5; possibly TRBD1 or TRBD2 for D (6 bases each). This CDR3 has 15 residues. CDR1 and CDR2 (germline): MNHEY, SVGAGI. Trimming took off 2 bases at V and 0 bases at J, with 10 bases between the two ends. Here the CDR3 reads CASSYLGGHQETQYF. The CDR3 nucleotides are TGTGCCAGCAGTTACCTTGGGGGGCACCAAGAGACCCAGTACTTC.

This chain uses TRBV28 with TRBJ1-5; 7 nucleotides line up with TRBD1. The V and J ends lost 6 bases and 6 bases, in that order; junction bases with no gene match: 11. Germline-derived CDR1 and CDR2 are MDHEN and SYDVKM. There are 15 residues in the CDR3. CDR3 loop: CASSYTDREGQPQHF. The CDR3 region has the DNA TGTGCCAGCAGCTACACCGACAGGGAGGGTCAGCCCCAGCATTTT.